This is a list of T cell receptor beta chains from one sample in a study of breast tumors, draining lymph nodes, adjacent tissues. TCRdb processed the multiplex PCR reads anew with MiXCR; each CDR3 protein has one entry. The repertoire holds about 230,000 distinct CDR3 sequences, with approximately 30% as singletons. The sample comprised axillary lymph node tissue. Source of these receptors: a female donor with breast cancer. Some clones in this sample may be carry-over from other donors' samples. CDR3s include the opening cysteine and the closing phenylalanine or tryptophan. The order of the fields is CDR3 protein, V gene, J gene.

CASSFWTLGNYGYTF,TRBV7-9,TRBJ1-2
CARGAGDEQFF,TRBV7-7,TRBJ2-1
CASSRGGFF,TRBV7-7,TRBJ2-1
CASSRDRLGNYGYTF,TRBV2,TRBJ1-2
CASSAGTGSTSGYTF,TRBV11-1,TRBJ1-2
CASSLDPLARGGEQYF,TRBV14,TRBJ2-7
CASSLVSYEHYF,TRBV5-1,TRBJ2-7
CSAQIASGTETQYF,TRBV20-1,TRBJ2-5
CASRPGTVRYEQYF,TRBV6-5,TRBJ2-7
CSADPGTGLEQYF,TRBV20-1,TRBJ2-7
CANVAGGLFF,TRBV6-5,TRBJ2-1
CASSQGQGGTDTQYF,TRBV4-1,TRBJ2-3
CASSPDGGLAAYEQYF,TRBV5-4,TRBJ2-7
CASSPDRASPLHF,TRBV9,TRBJ1-6
CASSLGQYTDTQYF,TRBV7-9,TRBJ2-3
CATSRGVGSSYEQYF,TRBV15,TRBJ2-7
CASSDVGQVGSPLHF,TRBV2,TRBJ1-6
CATSESGLTGDVVGELFF,TRBV24-1,TRBJ2-2
CASSLTEGKRGYTF,TRBV3-1,TRBJ1-2
CATSDYGTSGRANVLTF,TRBV24-1,TRBJ2-6
CASSKSGTRGRGEQLGYTF,TRBV9,TRBJ1-2
CSVSQGADREPQYF,TRBV29-1,TRBJ2-5
CASSPGTGLNNEQFF,TRBV18,TRBJ2-1
CASSVRGHEKLFF,TRBV25-1,TRBJ1-4
CASQTGMTEAFF,TRBV2,TRBJ1-1
CASSDTRSGGELFF,TRBV2,TRBJ2-2
CASSLGGSGINNEQFF,TRBV5-1,TRBJ2-1
CASSAMTSGSTGELFF,TRBV2,TRBJ2-2
CASSLEGGGLSGNTIYF,TRBV5-1,TRBJ1-3
CASSLAGRASGKDTQYF,TRBV5-1,TRBJ2-3
CASSLAGLARNEQFF,TRBV12-3/TRBV12-4,TRBJ2-1
CSARDLGAGGRHGELFF,TRBV20-1,TRBJ2-2
CASSLCVWDRVDYEQYF,TRBV7-4,TRBJ2-7
CASSPYTGSYGYAF,TRBV12-3/TRBV12-4,TRBJ1-2
CASIMTGTGNTIYF,TRBV6-1,TRBJ1-3
CSASGDSSSTDTQYF,TRBV20-1,TRBJ2-3
CASSLGGSRGNTIYF,TRBV28,TRBJ1-3
CASSARTSGRDTQYF,TRBV9,TRBJ2-3
CSAPNRLGKSYEQYF,TRBV20-1,TRBJ2-7
CASSPSSPGEAFF,TRBV7-3,TRBJ1-1
CASSLVGSGRKNEQFF,TRBV7-2,TRBJ2-1
CASSAGGRNEKLFF,TRBV2,TRBJ1-4
CASSQFLPWRECTGELFF,TRBV3-2,TRBJ2-2
CASSRSTNEQFF,TRBV12-3/TRBV12-4,TRBJ2-1
CASSRTSGSFGPKYEQFF,TRBV4-1,TRBJ2-1
CASGLDTAYDQYF,TRBV7-6,TRBJ2-7
CASSLWASLNEQFF,TRBV5-1,TRBJ2-1
CASSPGAGETGHTF,TRBV18,TRBJ1-2
CASSLAAGGPFEQFF,TRBV7-9,TRBJ2-1
CASPGQGRTGELFF,TRBV6-1,TRBJ2-2
CASSEGGGGYEQYF,TRBV6-1,TRBJ2-7
CAAGDLGGGHEQFF,TRBV24-1,TRBJ2-1
CSVVSGGTEAFF,TRBV29-1,TRBJ1-1
CSAELAGVSKNIQYF,TRBV20-1,TRBJ2-4
CATSDPGLGGELFF,TRBV24-1,TRBJ2-2